Presented here are 22 T cell receptor beta chains from one specimen sequenced in a study of identical twins. Each CDR3 protein is one row after TCRdb ran MiXCR on the 5' RACE reads. This sample has some 560,000 distinct CDR3 sequences; more than 9% occur once, and the top ten carry roughly 3%. The same specimen was also included in a second study, on yellow fever vaccine responses in identical twins.

The material sequenced was PBMCs. All receptors come from a woman aged 18-30 years in good health.

This clonotype has at least ten counts. DNA of the CDR3: TGCAGTGCGACACGACTAGCGGGGGGGGGTAATGAGCAGTTCTTC. Translated, it gives CSATRLAGGGNEQFF. The J gene is TRBJ2-1, the V gene TRBV20-1; TRBD2 matches 14 bases. Germline CDR1 is DFQATT and CDR2 is SNEGSKA (reference sequence). J lost 7 bases, V lost 6 bases, and 8 bases had no gene match. CDR3 length: 15 amino acids.

The genes are TRBV28 and TRBJ2-1; 13 bases fit TRBD2. This CDR3 spans 16 amino acids. With V trimmed by 3 bases and J by 7 bases, 6 bases remained unmatched. Germline CDR1 reads MDHEN; CDR2 reads SYDVKM. The CDR3 sequence: CASSFVGLAGVNEQFF. The DNA of the CDR3 is TGTGCCAGCAGTTTTGTCGGACTAGCGGGAGTTAATGAGCAGTTCTTC.

The rearrangement uses TRBV19 and TRBJ2-3, with D possibly being TRBD1 or TRBD2 (7 bases each). Germline-derived CDR1 and CDR2 are LNHDA and SQIVND (reference sequence). The CDR3 runs 17 residues. V lost 9 bases and J lost 0, with 22 bases in between. For the CDR3, the DNA is TGTGCCAGCCAAGACCCAACAGGGGACTACAGCACAGATACGCAGTATTTT. Translated: CASQDPTGDYSTDTQYF.

This clonotype was seen more than once but under ten times. The chain employs TRBV10-3 and TRBJ2-3, with 7 bases identical to TRBD1. V was clipped by 8 bases and J by 2 bases; unmatched bases: 7. Germline values: CDR1 ENHRY, CDR2 SYGVKD. The CDR3 is 14 residues long. CDR3 protein: CAIQQGVATDTQYF. The CDR3 DNA is TGTGCCATCCAGCAGGGGGTGGCCACAGATACGCAGTATTTT.

This clonotype was recorded once. The chain uses TRBV4-2 and TRBJ2-1, with 13 nucleotides matching TRBD2. The CDR3 extends over 21 amino acids. J was trimmed by 5 bases and V by 0 bases; bases with no gene match: 16. The germline CDR1 and CDR2 sequences are LGHNA and YNFKEQ. CDR3: CASSQEVSGLAGVFRDNEQFF. The CDR3 nucleotides read TGTGCCAGCAGCCAAGAGGTTTCCGGACTAGCGGGAGTGTTTCGCGACAATGAGCAGTTCTTC.

This clonotype was seen a few times. The gene calls are TRBV7-2 and TRBJ2-5; 8 positions agree with TRBD2. There are 13 residues in the CDR3. Germline lookup yields CDR1 SGHTA and CDR2 FQGNSA. V dropped 6 bases and J dropped 3; count of bases not matched to a gene: 3. CDR3 bases: TGTGCCAGCAGACCACTAGCGGAAGAGACCCAGTACTTC. Translation: CASRPLAEETQYF.

This clonotype was seen at least ten times. The CDR3 spells CASSTPRDMSTDTQYF. CDR3 nucleotide sequence: TGTGCCAGCAGTACTCCGAGGGATATGAGCACAGATACGCAGTATTTT. V usage is TRBV6-5 and J usage is TRBJ2-3; maybe TRBD2 (5 bases). This CDR3 region has 16 residues. V lost 5 bases and J lost 0, with 15 bases in between. Germline V gene sequence: CDR1 MNHEY, CDR2 SVGAGI.

The J gene is TRBJ2-1, the V gene TRBV11-2; TRBD2 matches at 13 bases. Per germline, CDR1 SGHAT and CDR2 FQNNGV. Germline trimming cut 8 bases from V and 5 bases from J; bases unmatched to any gene: 6. This CDR3 has 15 amino acids. DNA of the CDR3: TGTGCCAGCGGGCTTACTAGCGGGGGGGACAATGAGCAGTTCTTC. It encodes CASGLTSGGDNEQFF. Full variable domain (rest looked up from reference TRBV11-2 and TRBJ2-1): EAGVAQSPRYKIIEKRQSVAFWCNPISGHATLYWYQQILGQGPKLLIQFQNNGVVDDSQLPKDRFSAERLKGVDSTLKIQPAKLEDSAVYLCASGLTSGGDNEQFFGPGTRLTVL.

There are many counts of this clonotype. The chain recombines TRBV27 with TRBJ1-1; no clear D gene. Germline loops: CDR1 MNHEY, CDR2 SMNVEV (reference sequence). V lost 0 bases, J lost 4 bases, and 6 bases lay in between. The CDR3 covers 13 residues. The CDR3 is CASSLSAITEAFF. CDR3 bases: TGTGCCAGCAGTTTATCGGCCATCACTGAAGCTTTCTTT.

This clonotype was seen more than once but under ten times. The gene calls are TRBV3-1 and TRBJ2-7; D unresolved. The CDR3 has 15 amino acids. CDR1 is LGHDT and CDR2 is YNNKEL in the germline V gene (reference sequence). V lost 4 bases and J lost 2, with 15 bases in between. CDR3 nucleotides: TGTGCCAGCAGCCTAAACCTCTTTTTGGCCTACGAGCAGTACTTC. This codes for CASSLNLFLAYEQYF.

This clonotype was detected ten times or more. This chain links TRBV4-2 with TRBJ2-7; D is possibly TRBD1 (5 bases). CDR1 is LGHNA and CDR2 is YNFKEQ in the germline V gene. V was shortened by 0 bases and J by 1 base, with 13 bases between the two germline ends. The CDR3 consists of 16 residues. The CDR3 is CASSQDRYRKSYEQYF. The CDR3 DNA sequence: TGTGCCAGCAGCCAAGATCGATACAGGAAGTCCTACGAGCAGTACTTC.

The chain recombines TRBV19 with TRBJ2-7, with D possibly matching TRBD1 (6 bases). The V end lost 5 bases, the J end lost 1 base, and 15 bases lay between the germline ends. Germline lookup yields CDR1 LNHDA and CDR2 SQIVND (reference sequence). This CDR3 has 15 residues. The CDR3 loop reads CASSPVGDISYEQYF. The CDR3 DNA follows: TGTGCCAGTAGTCCAGTGGGGGACATATCCTACGAGCAGTACTTC.

The chain recombines TRBV7-9 with TRBJ1-6; TRBD1 matches at 10 bases. The CDR3 has 15 amino acids. Trimming took 5 bases from V and 10 from J; bases not matched to a gene: 8. In germline, CDR1 is SEHNR, CDR2 FQNEAQ (reference sequence). The CDR3 DNA follows: TGTGCCAGCAGCGTCGCCGGGACAGGGGAATCACCCCTCCACTTT. This codes for CASSVAGTGESPLHF.

In this sample, this clonotype turned up a few times. J is TRBJ1-6 and V is TRBV28; D not certain. The CDR3 has 14 amino acids. V lost 3 bases, J lost 9 bases, and 12 bases lay in between. The germline gives CDR1 MDHEN, CDR2 SYDVKM. The CDR3 bases are TGTGCCAGCAGTTTTGCCGCCCAGAGTTCACCCCTCCACTTT. It yields the protein CASSFAAQSSPLHF.

This clonotype appeared a few times. The J gene is TRBJ2-5, the V gene TRBV4-3; TRBD2 is a possible D gene (5 bases). The CDR3 runs 15 residues. The germline CDR1 and CDR2 sequences are LGHNA and YSLEER. V was cut by 4 bases and J by 0 bases, with 12 bases left in between. CDR3 sequence: CASSPDSTYQETQYF. Written as DNA, the CDR3 is TGCGCCAGCAGCCCGGACTCAACGTACCAAGAGACCCAGTACTTC.

This clonotype has more than one count but fewer than ten. The chain has TRBV29-1 and TRBJ1-5; 7 positions match TRBD1. The CDR3 is made up of 14 amino acids. Germline V gene data show CDR1 as SQVTM and CDR2 as ANQGSEA. V shed 2 bases, J shed 5 bases, and the junction held 6 bases outside the gene matches. The CDR3 coding sequence is TGCAGCGTTGAATTCGGGACAGAAGATCAGCCCCAGCATTTT. Protein product: CSVEFGTEDQPQHF. The whole variable domain, filled in from reference TRBV29-1 and TRBJ1-5, reads SAVISQKPSRDICQRGTSLTIQCQVDSQVTMMFWYRQQPGQSLTLIATANQGSEATYESGFVIDKFPISRPNLTFSTLTVSNMSPEDSSIYLCSVEFGTEDQPQHFGDGTRLSIL.

This clonotype was detected only a few times. The chain carries TRBV27 and TRBJ2-1; 13 bases match TRBD2. CDR3 size: 15 residues. Germline assignment: CDR1 MNHEY and CDR2 SMNVEV (reference sequence). The trim removed 6 bases at V and 9 bases at J, leaving 8 bases unmatched. CDR3 residues: CASSLLAGGLSEQFF. The CDR3 nucleotides are TGTGCCAGCAGCTTACTAGCGGGAGGGCTCAGTGAGCAGTTCTTC.

This chain joins TRBV12-3 or TRBV12-4 and TRBJ1-2; D uncertain. Between the trimmed V and J ends, which lost 6 bases and 4 bases, there was a span of 15 bases. The CDR3 length is 14 residues. CDR3 in amino acids: CASRGDLTVYGYTF. The CDR3 nucleotides are TGTGCCAGCAGAGGTGACCTGACTGTCTATGGCTACACCTTC.

J is TRBJ2-7 and V is TRBV6-2 or TRBV6-3; 9 bases are a match to TRBD2. Trimming at V came to 8 bases and at J to 2 bases, leaving 7 bases not matched to a gene. CDR3 length: 14 residues. Germline V lookup: CDR1 MNHEY, CDR2 SVGEGT. CDR3 region: CASSLAGVTYEQYF. CDR3 coding DNA: TGTGCCAGCTCTTTAGCGGGGGTGACCTACGAGCAGTACTTC.

This clonotype has at least ten counts. V is TRBV12-3 or TRBV12-4 and J is TRBJ2-2; no clear D. The CDR3 has 11 amino acids. V gave up 4 bases and J gave up 8 bases, with 5 bases separating them. The CDR3 coding sequence is TGTGCCAGCAGTTCGTCTGGGGAGCTGTTTTTT. Translation: CASSSSGELFF.

V is TRBV7-2 and J is TRBJ2-7; TRBD2 matches at 9 bases. V gave up 7 bases and J gave up 12 bases; unmatched junction bases: 19. CDR3 length: 15 residues. Germline V gene sequence: CDR1 SGHTA, CDR2 FQGNSA. The CDR3 protein is CASTQYTQRGERLYF. CDR3 coding DNA: TGTGCCAGCACCCAATATACTCAGCGGGGGGAACGTTTGTACTTC.

This clonotype was found many times. The genes are TRBV24-1 and TRBJ2-3, with TRBD2 as a possible D gene (6 bases). CDR1 is KGHDR and CDR2 is SFDVKD in the germline V gene. The CDR3 has 16 amino acids. The V and J ends lost 3 bases and 2 bases respectively, with 14 bases between them. CDR3 nucleotides: TGTGCCACCAGTGATCCCGGGGGAGTTAACACAGATACGCAGTATTTT. Its protein product is CATSDPGGVNTDTQYF.